The 9 T cell receptor beta chains given below trace back to one sample, sequenced in a study of T cells in Graves' hyperthyroidism and ophthalmopathy. Researchers amplified the TCR beta CDR3 regions from RNA transcripts. First-round RT-PCR with HTBI primers amplified the TCR CDR3 region. A single record per CDR3 protein comes from TCRdb applying MiXCR to the multiplex PCR reads. The repertoire holds about 260,000 distinct CDR3 sequences, with 20% to 25% as singletons. What was sequenced was blood. The receptors were sampled from a man younger than 40 with Graves' ophthalmopathy.

This clonotype was seen more than once but under ten times. The CDR3 loop reads CATTGQAGPGELFF. The CDR3 DNA follows: TGTGCCACCACAGGACAGGCGGGGCCCGGGGAGCTGTTTTTT. V is TRBV27 and J is TRBJ2-2, with a tentative D call TRBD1 (7 bases). V was trimmed by 10 bases and J by 6 bases, leaving 18 bases between them. This CDR3 has 14 amino acids. Per the germline V gene, CDR1 is MNHEY and CDR2 is SMNVEV (reference sequence).

With regard to this clonotype: No conserved phenylalanine or tryptophan is present at the end of the CDR3, so a read error is the likely explanation. The rearrangement uses TRBV28 and TRBJ1-2; D is perhaps TRBD1 (6 bases). Trimming removed 5 bases at V and 9 bases at J, with 19 bases between. The CDR3 runs to 14 residues. Germline CDR1 reads MDHEN; CDR2 reads SYDVKM. CDR3 amino acids: CASSKTGRTASYTL. In nucleotides, the CDR3 is TGTGCCAGCAGTAAGACAGGAAGGACGGCTAGCTACACCCTC.

V and J are TRBV7-9 and TRBJ2-1; 7 positions agree with TRBD2. Looked up from germline, CDR1 is SEHNR and CDR2 is FQNEAQ (reference sequence). The V gene end was trimmed by 3 bases and the J gene end by 4 bases; junction bases not matched to a gene: 3. CDR3 length: 14 amino acids. The CDR3 reads CASSFSGGYNEQFF. The CDR3 DNA reads TGTGCCAGCAGCTTTTCGGGAGGTTACAATGAGCAGTTCTTC.

This chain joins TRBV11-2 and TRBJ2-2; D gene unclear. The V and J ends lost 5 bases and 8 bases respectively, with 21 bases between them. The CDR3 loop spans 16 amino acids. From germline, CDR1 is SGHAT and CDR2 FQNNGV. CDR3 sequence (DNA): TGTGCCAGCAGCCTGGCTTCATCTAGGATGTCTGGGGAGCTGTTTTTT. It yields the protein CASSLASSRMSGELFF.

CDR3 bases: TGTGCCACTTCTGGTCCCGAATGGAATTCACCCCTCCACTTT. Translation gives CATSGPEWNSPLHF. This chain links TRBV15 with TRBJ1-6; unclear D gene. The V gene lost 9 bases and the J gene lost 7 bases, with 16 bases spanning the gap. This CDR3 has 14 amino acids. The germline CDR1 and CDR2 sequences are LNHNV and YYDKDF (reference sequence).

This clonotype was seen just once. The chain has TRBV3-1 and TRBJ2-5; TRBD2 agrees at 9 bases. CDR3 length: 15 residues. Per the germline V gene, CDR1 is LGHDT and CDR2 is YNNKEL (reference sequence). Trimming took 5 bases from V and 5 from J; bases not matched to a gene: 9. The CDR3 here is CASSTLAGATETQYF. The CDR3 DNA reads TGTGCCAGCAGCACTTTAGCGGGAGCGACGGAGACCCAGTACTTC.

This clonotype occurred many times. The rearrangement uses TRBV11-2 and TRBJ2-6; D is perhaps TRBD2 (5 bases). CDR3 length equals 17 residues. The germline CDR1 and CDR2 sequences are SGHAT and FQNNGV. V lost 3 bases, J lost 0 bases, and 12 bases lay in between. The CDR3, as DNA: TGTGCCAGCAGCTTTGTGGCTAGCAGCTCTGGGGCCAACGTCCTGACTTTC. This translates into CASSFVASSSGANVLTF.

This clonotype was recorded at least ten times. J is TRBJ2-1 and V is TRBV7-3; no clear D. CDR3 size: 13 residues. The germline V gene encodes CDR1 SGHTA and CDR2 FQGTGA. Trimming cost V 6 bases and J 5 bases, with 11 bases left between them. In nucleotides, the CDR3 is TGTGCCAGCAGTCCAGCACTACACAATGAGCAGTTCTTC. Its protein product is CASSPALHNEQFF.

This clonotype has just a few counts. The V and J genes are TRBV19 and TRBJ2-7, with 10 positions matching TRBD2. CDR3 size: 16 residues. The germline V gene encodes CDR1 LNHDA and CDR2 SQIVND (reference sequence). V was pared by 0 bases and J by 3 bases, with 5 bases of the junction left unmatched. CDR3 residues: CASSIDRTSGFYEQYF. The CDR3 DNA reads as TGTGCCAGTAGTATAGACCGGACTAGCGGTTTCTACGAGCAGTACTTC.